The next 32 T cell receptor beta chains were all read from a single sample in a study of cytomegalovirus exposure and HLA in healthy donors. Vbeta (60) and Jbeta (13) primers were used in the PCR. TCRdb's copy holds only in-frame clones and misses some; the assay was immunoSEQ multiplex PCR. The sample lists 200,000 to 300,000 clones; about 81% were seen once. Sequencing input: PBMCs. The source is a woman aged 60-70 years in good health and CMV-seropositive.

This chain links TRBV28 with TRBJ2-7, with 11 bases fitting TRBD1. CDR3 length: 15 amino acids. Germline V gene lookup returns CDR1 MDHEN and CDR2 SYDVKM. The J segment lost 3 bases and the V segment lost 5 bases, leaving 6 bases of the junction unmatched. CDR3 in DNA: TGTGCCAGCAGTGTACCGGGACAGGGGGTCTACGAGCAGTACTTC. It encodes CASSVPGQGVYEQYF.

V and J are TRBV4-2 and TRBJ2-2; tentative D call: TRBD1 (6 bases). Trimming left V 1 base short and J 5 bases short, with 11 bases between. The V gene's germline CDR1 is LGHNA and CDR2 YNFKEQ. The CDR3 totals 15 residues. This chain's CDR3 is CASSQVDGTTGELFF. The CDR3 DNA reads TGTGCCAGCAGCCAAGTTGACGGGACAACCGGGGAGCTGTTTTTT.

The chain carries TRBV14 and TRBJ2-5; D ambiguous. V lost 3 bases, J lost 0 bases, and 5 bases lay in between. This CDR3 spans 13 amino acids. The germline gives CDR1 SGHDN, CDR2 FVKESK. DNA of the CDR3: TGTGCCAGCAGCCAGGGCTACCAAGAGACCCAGTACTTC. Residues: CASSQGYQETQYF.

V and J are TRBV4-1 and TRBJ1-1, with 8 bases that match TRBD1. Trimming cost V 4 bases and J 6 bases; bases outside gene matches: 7. Germline V gene sequence: CDR1 MGHRA, CDR2 YSYEKL. The CDR3 totals 14 residues. The CDR3 DNA follows: TGCGCCAGCAGCCTCGCACCACAGGGGGCTGAAGCTTTCTTT. It is translated as CASSLAPQGAEAFF.

The chain couples TRBV7-2 to TRBJ1-2; the D gene is possibly TRBD1 (5 bases). V was cut by 5 bases and J by 8 bases, with 18 bases left in between. The germline gives CDR1 SGHTA, CDR2 FQGNSA. This CDR3 region has 14 residues. The CDR3 DNA reads as TGTGCCAGCAGCCCGCAGGGAGGAGGCTACGGCTACACCTTC. Amino acid sequence: CASSPQGGGYGYTF.

The table lists this clone with a few counts. The V call is TRBV7-8, the J call TRBJ2-2; perhaps TRBD2 as D (5 bases). V lost 8 bases and J 6 bases, leaving 13 bases between the germline ends. The germline gives CDR1 SGHVS, CDR2 FQNEAQ. CDR3 size: 13 residues. CDR3 nucleotides: TGTGCCAGCCGACGGCTAGCTGCCGGGGAGCTGTTTTTT. Translating gives CASRRLAAGELFF.

This CDR3 reads CASSQVGQGTYEQYF. For the CDR3, the DNA is TGTGCCAGCAGCCAAGTCGGGCAGGGGACCTACGAGCAGTACTTC. The V and J genes are TRBV4-2 and TRBJ2-7; possible D gene TRBD1, 6 bases. CDR3 length: 15 residues. The germline gives CDR1 LGHNA, CDR2 YNFKEQ. V was shortened by 1 base and J by 2 bases, with 12 bases between the two germline ends.

The chain has TRBV19 and TRBJ2-3, with D maybe TRBD2 (6 bases). Trimming took 1 base from V and 1 from J, leaving 9 bases between them. The CDR3 runs to 15 residues. Per germline, CDR1 LNHDA and CDR2 SQIVND (reference sequence). CDR3 loop: CASSIVTGGTDTQYF. The CDR3 nucleotides read TGTGCCAGTAGTATAGTTACGGGAGGCACAGATACGCAGTATTTT.

The chain combines TRBV5-4 with TRBJ1-4, with D possibly matching TRBD1 (6 bases). The CDR3 length is 15 residues. V was trimmed by 0 bases and J by 7 bases, leaving 13 bases between them. CDR1 SGHNT and CDR2 YYREEE come from the germline V gene (reference sequence). The CDR3 protein is CASSLGTPGAEKLFF. The DNA of the CDR3 is TGTGCCAGCAGCTTGGGAACCCCAGGGGCTGAAAAACTGTTTTTT.

About this clone itself: At one end the junction does not follow the germline gene, possibly because of a read error. This sequence joins TRBV5-4 and TRBJ2-7, with D tentatively TRBD2 (7 bases). The germline V gene has CDR1 SGHNT and CDR2 YYREEE (reference sequence). CDR3 length: 16 residues. Written as DNA, the CDR3 is TGTGCCAGCAGTTTGGGGGGGGCTAGCGGAAACTACGAGCAGTACTTC. Translated: CASSLGGASGNYEQYF.

This chain uses TRBV18 with TRBJ2-7, with D possibly TRBD2 on 7 matching bases. Trimming removed 6 bases at V and 3 bases at J, with 24 bases between. CDR1 KGHSH and CDR2 LQKENI come from the germline V gene. This CDR3 region has 17 residues. The CDR3 loop is CASSPNREGERDYEQYF. CDR3 nucleotide sequence: TGTGCCAGCTCGCCAAACAGGGAAGGCGAGCGGGACTACGAGCAGTACTTC.

This chain joins TRBV10-3 and TRBJ2-2; possibly TRBD1 for D (6 bases). The CDR3 runs 14 residues. Germline V gene sequence: CDR1 ENHRY, CDR2 SYGVKD. With 7 bases removed from V and 1 base from J, the gap between germline ends came to 10 bases. CDR3 sequence (DNA): TGTGCCATCACGGCAGGGGAGAACACCGGGGAGCTGTTTTTT. Its protein is CAITAGENTGELFF.

This clone occurred once. The rearrangement uses TRBV4-2 and TRBJ1-2, with 12 bases that match TRBD1. Trimming took 2 bases from V and 6 from J; bases not matched to a gene: 16. The CDR3 totals 19 residues. The germline CDR1 and CDR2 sequences are LGHNA and YNFKEQ. CDR3 in amino acids: CASSQPDLTGTGGVDGYTF. CDR3 DNA: TGTGCCAGCAGCCAACCTGACCTCACCGGGACAGGGGGCGTAGATGGCTACACCTTC.

The V gene is TRBV9, the J gene TRBJ1-4, with 7 bases matching TRBD1. Per germline, CDR1 SGDLS and CDR2 YYNGEE. The CDR3 is 17 residues long. Trimming removed 4 bases from V and 2 bases from J; junction bases left unmatched: 11. In DNA, the CDR3 is TGTGCCAGCAGCCCCCGACAGGGTGTGGGGACTAATGAAAAACTGTTTTTT. Translating gives CASSPRQGVGTNEKLFF. The full variable domain, completed using reference TRBV9 and TRBJ1-4, is DSGVTQTPKHLITATGQRVTLRCSPRSGDLSVYWYQQSLDQGLQFLIQYYNGEERAKGNILERFSAQQFPDLHSELNLSSLELGDSALYFCASSPRQGVGTNEKLFFGSGTQLSVL.

The chain uses TRBV5-1 and TRBJ2-4; tentative D call: TRBD1 (6 bases). Trimming removed 3 bases at V and 4 bases at J, with 17 bases between. This CDR3 contains 16 residues. The germline gives CDR1 SGHRS, CDR2 YFSETQ. CDR3 region: CASSSGPSGAKNIQYF. CDR3 DNA sequence: TGCGCCAGCAGCTCGGGACCCTCAGGGGCAAAAAACATTCAGTACTTC.

This rearrangement joins TRBV16 to TRBJ2-7; D gene ambiguous. Trimming removed 5 bases from V and 4 bases from J, with 18 bases in between. This CDR3 contains 15 residues. CDR1 is KGHSY, CDR2 FQNENV, per germline. Written as DNA, the CDR3 is TGTGCCAGCAGCTTTGGAGACCAAGAATGGTACGAGCAGTACTTC. It codes for CASSFGDQEWYEQYF.

This clone was seen only once. This rearrangement joins TRBV7-2 to TRBJ2-5; maybe TRBD1 (7 bases). Germline CDR1 and CDR2: SGHTA and FQGNSA. The V end was cut by 5 bases, the J end by 4 bases, with 14 bases between. CDR3 length equals 14 residues. The DNA of the CDR3 is TGTGCCAGCAGCCGACAGGGAGGAGGAGAGACCCAGTACTTC. Its protein is CASSRQGGGETQYF. Drawing the rest from reference TRBV7-2 and TRBJ2-5, the complete variable domain is GAGVSQSPSNKVTEKGKDVELRCDPISGHTALYWYRQSLGQGLEFLIYFQGNSAPDKSGLPSDRFSAERTGGSVSTLTIQRTQQEDSAVYLCASSRQGGGETQYFGPGTRLLVL.

The V gene is TRBV6-1, the J gene TRBJ1-5, with TRBD1 matching 9 bases. The CDR3 spans 15 residues. CDR1 MNHNS and CDR2 SASEGT come from the germline V gene. After removal of 5 bases from V and 6 bases from J, the junction contained 8 bases not matched to a gene. The CDR3 sequence: CASSPVGQGGQPQHF. The CDR3 DNA sequence: TGTGCCAGCAGTCCTGTGGGACAGGGTGGTCAGCCCCAGCATTTT.

The genes are TRBV28 and TRBJ1-1; weak D call: TRBD1 (6 bases). CDR1 MDHEN and CDR2 SYDVKM come from the germline V gene. V gave up 4 bases and J gave up 5 bases, with 8 bases separating them. The CDR3 sequence is 12 residues long. The CDR3 reads CASSYRVTEAFF. The CDR3 DNA follows: TGTGCCAGCAGTTACAGGGTAACTGAAGCTTTCTTT. The complete variable domain, with remaining parts taken from reference TRBV28 and TRBJ1-1, reads DVKVTQSSRYLVKRTGEKVFLECVQDMDHENMFWYRQDPGLGLRLIYFSYDVKMKEKGDIPEGYSVSREKKERFSLILESASTNQTSMYLCASSYRVTEAFFGQGTRLTVV.

The chain couples TRBV5-1 to TRBJ2-1, with TRBD1 matching 8 bases. Germline V gives CDR1 SGHRS, CDR2 YFSETQ. The CDR3 has 16 amino acids. The ends lost 4 bases at V and 5 bases at J; junction bases unmatched: 11. The CDR3 region is CASSIAPGQVHNEQFF. The CDR3 DNA reads TGCGCCAGCAGCATAGCGCCGGGACAGGTTCACAATGAGCAGTTCTTC.

V is TRBV27 and J is TRBJ1-3, with D possibly TRBD1 on 6 matching bases. The CDR3 totals 13 residues. Germline V lookup: CDR1 MNHEY, CDR2 SMNVEV (reference sequence). Trimming removed 6 bases from V and 1 base from J, with 7 bases in between. This chain's CDR3 is CASRTGSGNTIYF. CDR3 sequence (DNA): TGTGCCAGCAGAACAGGGTCTGGAAACACCATATATTTT.

The chain recombines TRBV7-6 with TRBJ2-2; 14 bases are shared with TRBD2. The CDR3 runs to 20 residues. The V gene end was trimmed by 5 bases and the J gene end by 5 bases; junction bases not matched to a gene: 16. Germline CDR1 reads SGHVS; CDR2 reads FNYEAQ. This chain's CDR3 is CASSLHIPGTSGSLTGELFF. CDR3 in DNA: TGTGCCAGCAGCCTCCACATACCCGGGACTAGCGGGAGCCTTACCGGGGAGCTGTTTTTT.

The chain has TRBV5-1 and TRBJ2-1, with TRBD2 matching over 14 bases. The trim removed 0 bases at V and 4 bases at J, leaving 12 bases unmatched. The CDR3 has 20 amino acids. Germline CDR1 is SGHRS and CDR2 is YFSETQ. The CDR3 DNA is TGCGCCAGCAGCTTGGCCGGGACTAGCGGGAGTATAGGAGGTTACAATGAGCAGTTCTTC. It codes for CASSLAGTSGSIGGYNEQFF.

V and J are TRBV28 and TRBJ1-2, with D perhaps matching TRBD1 (6 bases). The V gene's germline CDR1 is MDHEN and CDR2 SYDVKM. The length of the CDR3 is 13 residues. Trimming stripped 9 bases from V and 7 bases from J, with 18 bases between. In DNA, the CDR3 is TGTGCCAGTCGAGATACAGGGAGCGGTGGCTACACCTTC. Translating it yields CASRDTGSGGYTF.

The J gene is TRBJ2-7, the V gene TRBV27, with D possibly being TRBD2 (5 bases). CDR1 and CDR2 from the germline V gene are MNHEY and SMNVEV (reference sequence). This CDR3 spans 13 amino acids. With 4 bases removed from V and 2 bases from J, the gap between germline ends came to 9 bases. The CDR3 DNA is TGTGCCAGCAGTTCGGGGTTTACCTACGAGCAGTACTTC. It codes for CASSSGFTYEQYF.

V and J are TRBV6-5 and TRBJ1-2; 7 bases match TRBD1. This CDR3 comprises 14 residues. V shed 2 bases, J shed 7 bases, and the junction held 7 bases outside the gene matches. Germline-derived CDR1 and CDR2 are MNHEY and SVGAGI. CDR3 coding DNA: TGTGCCAGCAGTTACGACAGGGAGGTTGGTGGCTACACCTTC. Translated, it gives CASSYDREVGGYTF.

This chain connects TRBV5-1 to TRBJ1-1; no definite D call. CDR1 SGHRS and CDR2 YFSETQ come from the germline V gene. This CDR3 contains 15 residues. Trimming took off 4 bases at V and 0 bases at J, with 13 bases between the two ends. The CDR3 reads CASSNSVGLNTEAFF. The DNA of the CDR3 is TGCGCCAGCAGCAACTCGGTGGGCCTGAACACTGAAGCTTTCTTT.

The V and J genes are TRBV13 and TRBJ2-5; 7 nucleotides line up with TRBD1. CDR3 length: 15 amino acids. Germline V lookup: CDR1 PRHDT, CDR2 FYEKMQ (reference sequence). J lost 5 bases, V lost 4 bases, and 10 bases had no gene match. The CDR3 DNA follows: TGTGCCAGCAGCTCGCCTGCTGACAGGGAGGAGACCCAGTACTTC. Its translation is CASSSPADREETQYF.

The genes are TRBV27 and TRBJ2-1, with D possibly being TRBD1 (6 bases). Trimming left V 5 bases short and J 3 bases short, with 14 bases between. The CDR3 runs to 15 residues. The germline CDR1 and CDR2 sequences are MNHEY and SMNVEV (reference sequence). The CDR3 is CASSPGQPLYNEQFF. The CDR3 nucleotides read TGTGCCAGCAGTCCCGGACAGCCCCTCTACAATGAGCAGTTCTTC.

The chain uses TRBV7-2 and TRBJ2-7; no firm D call. Germline CDR1 is SGHTA and CDR2 is FQGNSA. CDR3 size: 16 residues. V lost 6 bases and J 0 bases, leaving 18 bases between the germline ends. The CDR3 DNA reads TGTGCCAGCAGTACTTCTCCGGGTCGAAGCTCCTACGAGCAGTACTTC. Protein product: CASSTSPGRSSYEQYF. The full variable domain, its missing parts supplied by reference TRBV7-2 and TRBJ2-7, is GAGVSQSPSNKVTEKGKDVELRCDPISGHTALYWYRQSLGQGLEFLIYFQGNSAPDKSGLPSDRFSAERTGGSVSTLTIQRTQQEDSAVYLCASSTSPGRSSYEQYFGPGTRLTVT.

This clone was counted only a few times. The chain uses TRBV6-5 and TRBJ2-7; TRBD1 might be the D (5 bases). V shed 0 bases and J shed 2 bases, with 8 bases lying between them. Germline loops: CDR1 MNHEY, CDR2 SVGAGI. CDR3 length: 14 residues. CDR3 coding DNA: TGTGCCAGCAGTTACTCGACAGCCGCCTACGAGCAGTACTTC. As protein: CASSYSTAAYEQYF.

This clone was picked up a small number of times. The CDR3 coding sequence is TGTGCCAGTAGTATCGGGACAGGTAGCGCCTACGAGCAGTACTTC. This translates into CASSIGTGSAYEQYF. The chain couples TRBV19 to TRBJ2-7, with TRBD1 matching over 8 bases. After removal of 3 bases from V and 2 bases from J, the junction contained 6 bases not matched to a gene. CDR3 size: 15 residues. The germline gives CDR1 LNHDA, CDR2 SQIVND (reference sequence).